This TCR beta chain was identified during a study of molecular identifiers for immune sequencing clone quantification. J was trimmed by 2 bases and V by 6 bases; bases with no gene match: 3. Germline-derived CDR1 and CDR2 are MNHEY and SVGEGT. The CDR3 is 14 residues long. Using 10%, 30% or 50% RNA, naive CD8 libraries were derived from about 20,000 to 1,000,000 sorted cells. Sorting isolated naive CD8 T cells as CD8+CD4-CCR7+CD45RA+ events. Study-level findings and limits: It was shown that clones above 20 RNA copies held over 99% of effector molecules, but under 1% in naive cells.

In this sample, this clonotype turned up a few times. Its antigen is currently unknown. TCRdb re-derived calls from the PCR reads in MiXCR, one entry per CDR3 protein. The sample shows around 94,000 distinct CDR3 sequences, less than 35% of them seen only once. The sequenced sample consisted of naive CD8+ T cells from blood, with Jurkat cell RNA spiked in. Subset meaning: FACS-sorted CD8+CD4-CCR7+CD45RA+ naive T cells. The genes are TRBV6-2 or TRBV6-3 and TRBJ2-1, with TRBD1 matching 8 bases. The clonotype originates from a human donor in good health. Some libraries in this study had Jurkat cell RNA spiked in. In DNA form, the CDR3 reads TGTGCCAGCAGGGGACAGGTCACCTACAATGAGCAGTTCTTC. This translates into CASRGQVTYNEQFF.